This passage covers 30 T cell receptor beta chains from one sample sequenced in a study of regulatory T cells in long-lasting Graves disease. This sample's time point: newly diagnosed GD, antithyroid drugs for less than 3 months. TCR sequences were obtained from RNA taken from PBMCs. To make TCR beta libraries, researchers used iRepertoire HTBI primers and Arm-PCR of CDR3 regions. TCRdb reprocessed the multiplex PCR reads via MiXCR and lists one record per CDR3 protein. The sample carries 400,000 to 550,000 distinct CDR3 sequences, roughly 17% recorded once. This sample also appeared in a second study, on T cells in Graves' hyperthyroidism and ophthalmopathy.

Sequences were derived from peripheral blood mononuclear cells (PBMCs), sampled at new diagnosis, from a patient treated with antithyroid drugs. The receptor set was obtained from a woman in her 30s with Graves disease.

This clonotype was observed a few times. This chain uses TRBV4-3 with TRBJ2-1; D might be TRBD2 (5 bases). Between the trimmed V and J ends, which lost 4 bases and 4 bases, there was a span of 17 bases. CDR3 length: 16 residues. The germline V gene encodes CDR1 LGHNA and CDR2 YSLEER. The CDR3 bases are TGCGCCAGCAGCCCAGCCGGGGTTATTAGATACAATGAGCAGTTCTTC. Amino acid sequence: CASSPAGVIRYNEQFF.

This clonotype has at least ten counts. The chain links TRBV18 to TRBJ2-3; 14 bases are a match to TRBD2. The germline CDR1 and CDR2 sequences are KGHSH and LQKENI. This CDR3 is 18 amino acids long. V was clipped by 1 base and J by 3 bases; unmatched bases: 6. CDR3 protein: CASSPLRLAGGPTDTQYF. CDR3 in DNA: TGTGCCAGCTCACCACTCCGACTAGCGGGAGGGCCTACAGATACGCAGTATTTT.

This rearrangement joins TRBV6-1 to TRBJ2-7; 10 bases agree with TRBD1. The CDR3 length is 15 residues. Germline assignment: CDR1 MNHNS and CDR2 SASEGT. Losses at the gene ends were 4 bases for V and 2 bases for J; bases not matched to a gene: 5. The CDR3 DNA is TGTGCCAGCAGTGTGGACAGGGGGAACCCCTACGAGCAGTACTTC. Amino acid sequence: CASSVDRGNPYEQYF.

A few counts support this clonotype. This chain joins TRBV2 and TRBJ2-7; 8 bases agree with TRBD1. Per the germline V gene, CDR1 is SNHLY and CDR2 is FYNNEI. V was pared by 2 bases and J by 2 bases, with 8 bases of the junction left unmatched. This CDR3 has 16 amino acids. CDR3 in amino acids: CASSERLAGGPYEQYF. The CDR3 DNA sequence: TGTGCCAGCAGTGAAAGGCTGGCAGGGGGCCCCTACGAGCAGTACTTC.

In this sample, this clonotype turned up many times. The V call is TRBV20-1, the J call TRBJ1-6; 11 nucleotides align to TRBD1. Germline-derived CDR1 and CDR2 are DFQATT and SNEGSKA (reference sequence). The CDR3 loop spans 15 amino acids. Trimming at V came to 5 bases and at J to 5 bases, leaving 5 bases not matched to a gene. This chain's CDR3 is CSAYPDRGHNSPLHF. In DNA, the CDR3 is TGCAGTGCTTACCCGGACAGGGGGCATAATTCACCCCTCCACTTT.

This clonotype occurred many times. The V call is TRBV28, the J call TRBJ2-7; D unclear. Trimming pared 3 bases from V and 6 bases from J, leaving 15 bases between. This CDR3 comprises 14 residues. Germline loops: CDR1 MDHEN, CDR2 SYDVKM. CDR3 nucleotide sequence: TGTGCCAGCAGTTTCGATTGGACGGTAAGCGAGCAGTACTTC. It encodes CASSFDWTVSEQYF.

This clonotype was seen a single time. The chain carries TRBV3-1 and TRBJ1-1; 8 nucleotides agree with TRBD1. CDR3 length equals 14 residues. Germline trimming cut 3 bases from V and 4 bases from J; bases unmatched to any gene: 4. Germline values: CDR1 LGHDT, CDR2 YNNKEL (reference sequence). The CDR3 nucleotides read TGTGCCAGCAGCCACGGACAGGGAGGCACTGAAGCTTTCTTT. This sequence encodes CASSHGQGGTEAFF.

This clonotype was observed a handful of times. The chain's CDR3 is CASSVGGSGLAGGNEQFF. The CDR3 coding sequence is TGTGCCAGCAGCGTAGGGGGGTCGGGACTAGCGGGAGGAAATGAGCAGTTCTTC. This chain links TRBV9 with TRBJ2-1, with 15 bases that match TRBD2. Unmatched junction bases numbered 8, after V lost 0 bases and J lost 7 bases. Germline V lookup: CDR1 SGDLS, CDR2 YYNGEE. The CDR3 is made up of 18 amino acids.

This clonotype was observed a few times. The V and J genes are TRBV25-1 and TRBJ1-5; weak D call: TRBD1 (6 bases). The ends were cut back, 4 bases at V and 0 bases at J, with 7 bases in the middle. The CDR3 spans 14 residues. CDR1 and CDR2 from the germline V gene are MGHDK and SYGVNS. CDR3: CASSGTVSNQPQHF. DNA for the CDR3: TGTGCCAGCAGTGGGACAGTTAGCAATCAGCCCCAGCATTTT.

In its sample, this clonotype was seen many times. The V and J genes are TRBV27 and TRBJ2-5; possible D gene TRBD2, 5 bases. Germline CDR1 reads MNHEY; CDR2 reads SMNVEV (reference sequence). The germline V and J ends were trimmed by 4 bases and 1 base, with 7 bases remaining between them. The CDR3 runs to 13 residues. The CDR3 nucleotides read TGTGCCAGCAGTTCGGGGTTCCAAGAGACCCAGTACTTC. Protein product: CASSSGFQETQYF.

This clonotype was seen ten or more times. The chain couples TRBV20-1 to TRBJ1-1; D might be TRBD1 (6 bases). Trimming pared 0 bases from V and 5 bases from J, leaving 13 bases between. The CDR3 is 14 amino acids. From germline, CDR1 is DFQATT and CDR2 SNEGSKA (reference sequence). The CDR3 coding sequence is TGCAGTGCTAGAGATTCGGGGGGCGAGACTGAAGCTTTCTTT. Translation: CSARDSGGETEAFF.

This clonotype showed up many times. The CDR3 loop is CASSFRGWDTQYF. DNA for the CDR3: TGTGCCAGCAGCTTCAGGGGGTGGGATACGCAGTATTTT. This chain uses TRBV7-8 with TRBJ2-3, with TRBD1 identical over 7 bases. The CDR3 is made up of 13 amino acids. Looked up from germline, CDR1 is SGHVS and CDR2 is FQNEAQ. V was clipped by 3 bases and J by 6 bases; unmatched bases: 3.

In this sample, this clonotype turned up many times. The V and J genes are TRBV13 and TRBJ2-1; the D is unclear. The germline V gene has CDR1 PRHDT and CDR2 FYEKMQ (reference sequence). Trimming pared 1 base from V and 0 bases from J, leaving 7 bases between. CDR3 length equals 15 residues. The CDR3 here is CASSLDDSSYNEQFF. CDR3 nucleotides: TGTGCCAGCAGCTTAGATGATAGCTCCTACAATGAGCAGTTCTTC.

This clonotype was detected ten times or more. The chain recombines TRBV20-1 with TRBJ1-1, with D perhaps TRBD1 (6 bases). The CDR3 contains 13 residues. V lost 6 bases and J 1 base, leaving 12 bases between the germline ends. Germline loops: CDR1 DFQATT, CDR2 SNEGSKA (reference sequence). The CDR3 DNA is TGCAGTGCCTTTCAGGGGACGAACACTGAAGCTTTCTTT. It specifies CSAFQGTNTEAFF.

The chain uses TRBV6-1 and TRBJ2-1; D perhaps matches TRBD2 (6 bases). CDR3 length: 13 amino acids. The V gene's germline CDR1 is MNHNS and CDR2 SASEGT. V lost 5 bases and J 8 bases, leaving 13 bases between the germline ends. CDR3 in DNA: TGTGCCAGCAGTAAACTAGCAGGATATGAGCAGTTCTTC. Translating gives CASSKLAGYEQFF.

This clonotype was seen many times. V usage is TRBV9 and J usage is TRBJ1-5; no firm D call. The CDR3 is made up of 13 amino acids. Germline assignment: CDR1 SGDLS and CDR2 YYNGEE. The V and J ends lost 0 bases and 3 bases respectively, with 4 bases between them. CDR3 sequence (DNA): TGTGCCAGCAGCGTAGGACCCAATCAGCCCCAGCATTTT. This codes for CASSVGPNQPQHF.

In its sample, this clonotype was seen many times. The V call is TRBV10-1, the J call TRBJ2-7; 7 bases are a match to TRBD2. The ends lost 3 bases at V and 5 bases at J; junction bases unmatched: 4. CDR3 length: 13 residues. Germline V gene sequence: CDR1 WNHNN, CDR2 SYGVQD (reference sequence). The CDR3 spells CASSEAGRDEQYF. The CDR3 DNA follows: TGCGCCAGCAGTGAAGCGGGGAGGGACGAGCAGTACTTC.

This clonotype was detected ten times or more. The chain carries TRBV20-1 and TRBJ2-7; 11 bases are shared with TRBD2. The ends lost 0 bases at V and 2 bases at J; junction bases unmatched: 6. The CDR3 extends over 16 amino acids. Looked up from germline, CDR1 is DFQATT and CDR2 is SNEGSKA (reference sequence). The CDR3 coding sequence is TGCAGTGCTAGAGACACCGGGACTAGCGGAACCTACGAGCAGTACTTC. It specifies CSARDTGTSGTYEQYF.

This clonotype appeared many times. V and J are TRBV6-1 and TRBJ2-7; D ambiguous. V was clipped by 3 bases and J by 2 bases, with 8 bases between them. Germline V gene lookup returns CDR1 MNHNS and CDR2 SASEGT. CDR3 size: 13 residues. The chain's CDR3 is CASSEGGTYEQYF. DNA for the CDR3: TGTGCCAGCAGTGAGGGCGGCACCTACGAGCAGTACTTC.

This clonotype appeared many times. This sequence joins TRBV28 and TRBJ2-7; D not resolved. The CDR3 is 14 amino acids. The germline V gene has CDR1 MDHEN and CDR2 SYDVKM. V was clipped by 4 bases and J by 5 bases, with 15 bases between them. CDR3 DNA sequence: TGTGCCAGCAGTTCCCGGACGGGTCACGACGAGCAGTACTTC. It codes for CASSSRTGHDEQYF. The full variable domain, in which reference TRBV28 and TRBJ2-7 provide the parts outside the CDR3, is DVKVTQSSRYLVKRTGEKVFLECVQDMDHENMFWYRQDPGLGLRLIYFSYDVKMKEKGDIPEGYSVSREKKERFSLILESASTNQTSMYLCASSSRTGHDEQYFGPGTRLTVT.

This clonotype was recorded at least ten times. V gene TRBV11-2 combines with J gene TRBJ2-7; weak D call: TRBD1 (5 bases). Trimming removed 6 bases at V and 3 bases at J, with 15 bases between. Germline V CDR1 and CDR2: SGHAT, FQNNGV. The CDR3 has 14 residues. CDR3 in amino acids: CASRTIQGIYEQYF. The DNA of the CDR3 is TGTGCCAGCAGAACTATCCAGGGAATCTACGAGCAGTACTTC.

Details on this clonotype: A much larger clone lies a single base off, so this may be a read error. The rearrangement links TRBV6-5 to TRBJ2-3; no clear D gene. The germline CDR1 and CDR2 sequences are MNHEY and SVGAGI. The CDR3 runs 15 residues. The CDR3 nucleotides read TGTGCCAGCAGTTCCATCGGCGAGAGCACAGATACGCGGTATTTT. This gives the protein CASSSIGESTDTRYF.

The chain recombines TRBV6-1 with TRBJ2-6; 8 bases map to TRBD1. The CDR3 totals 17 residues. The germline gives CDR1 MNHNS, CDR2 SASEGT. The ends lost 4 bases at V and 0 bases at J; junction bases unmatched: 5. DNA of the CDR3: TGTGCCAGCAGTGTGAGGACAGGGCGCTCTGGGGCCAACGTCCTGACTTTC. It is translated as CASSVRTGRSGANVLTF.

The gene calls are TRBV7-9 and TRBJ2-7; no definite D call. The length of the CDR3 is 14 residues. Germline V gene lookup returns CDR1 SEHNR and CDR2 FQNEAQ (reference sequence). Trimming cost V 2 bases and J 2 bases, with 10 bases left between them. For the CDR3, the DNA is TGTGCCAGCAGCTTACTTGACACCACCTACGAGCAGTACTTC. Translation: CASSLLDTTYEQYF.

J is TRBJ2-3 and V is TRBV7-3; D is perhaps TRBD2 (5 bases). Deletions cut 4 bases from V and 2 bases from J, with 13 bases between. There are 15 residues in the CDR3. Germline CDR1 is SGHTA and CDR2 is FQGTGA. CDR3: CASSSGPRDTDTQYF. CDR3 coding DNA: TGTGCCAGCAGCTCAGGCCCCCGGGACACAGATACGCAGTATTTT.

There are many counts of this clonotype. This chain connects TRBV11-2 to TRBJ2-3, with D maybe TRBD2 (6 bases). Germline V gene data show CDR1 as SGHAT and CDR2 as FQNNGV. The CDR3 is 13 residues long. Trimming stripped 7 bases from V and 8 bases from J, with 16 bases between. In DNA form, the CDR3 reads TGTGCCAGCACCCAACAACAAGCGGGTACGCAGTATTTT. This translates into CASTQQQAGTQYF. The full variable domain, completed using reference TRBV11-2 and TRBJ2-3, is EAGVAQSPRYKIIEKRQSVAFWCNPISGHATLYWYQQILGQGPKLLIQFQNNGVVDDSQLPKDRFSAERLKGVDSTLKIQPAKLEDSAVYLCASTQQQAGTQYFGPGTRLTVL.

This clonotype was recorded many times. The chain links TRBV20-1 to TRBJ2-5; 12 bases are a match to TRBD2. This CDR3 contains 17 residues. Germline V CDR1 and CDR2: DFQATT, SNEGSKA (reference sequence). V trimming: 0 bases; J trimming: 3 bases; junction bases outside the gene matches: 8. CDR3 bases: TGCAGTGCTAGAGATCGTGAAGGACTAGCGGGGAAAGAGACCCAGTACTTC. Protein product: CSARDREGLAGKETQYF.

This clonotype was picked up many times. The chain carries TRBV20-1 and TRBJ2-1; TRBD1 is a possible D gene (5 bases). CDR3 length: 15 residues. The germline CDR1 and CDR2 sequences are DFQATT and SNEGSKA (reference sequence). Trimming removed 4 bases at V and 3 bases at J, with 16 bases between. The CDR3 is CSATKSPGNYNEQFF. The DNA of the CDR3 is TGCAGTGCTACTAAGTCGCCAGGGAACTACAATGAGCAGTTCTTC.

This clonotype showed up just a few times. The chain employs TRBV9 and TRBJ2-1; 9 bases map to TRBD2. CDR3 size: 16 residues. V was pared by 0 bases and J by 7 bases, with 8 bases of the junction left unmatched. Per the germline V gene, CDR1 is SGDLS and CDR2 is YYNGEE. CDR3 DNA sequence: TGTGCCAGCAGCGTAGTTCTAGCGGGACGGCGGAATGAGCAGTTCTTC. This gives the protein CASSVVLAGRRNEQFF.

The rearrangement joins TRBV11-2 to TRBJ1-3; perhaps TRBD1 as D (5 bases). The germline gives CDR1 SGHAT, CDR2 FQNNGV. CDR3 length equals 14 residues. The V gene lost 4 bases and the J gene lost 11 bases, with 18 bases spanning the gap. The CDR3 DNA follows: TGTGCCAGCAGCTCGTCCACTTTGGGGGGACCCATATATTTT. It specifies CASSSSTLGGPIYF.